This TCR beta chain was sequenced during a study of CD8 T cells in Susac syndrome. This clonotype occurred once. RNA, at about 0.45 to 1 ug, was reverse transcribed with random hexamers. TCRdb re-derived calls from the immunoSEQ multiplex PCR reads in MiXCR, one entry per CDR3 protein. Of about 190,000 distinct CDR3 sequences detected, 95% appear once; the ten largest clones hold approximately 0.094%. The CDR3 totals 13 residues. Germline-derived CDR1 and CDR2 are DFQATT and SNEGSKA (reference sequence). Trimming at V came to 6 bases and at J to 3 bases, leaving 7 bases not matched to a gene. The sequence derives from a human donor in good health. The V call is TRBV20-1, the J call TRBJ1-1; TRBD1 matches at 7 bases. The material sequenced was CD4+ T cells from PBMCs. CDR3 protein: CSASRGGYTEAFF. DNA for the CDR3: TGCAGTGCCAGCAGGGGGGGGTACACTGAAGCTTTCTTT.